This T cell receptor beta chain was identified during a study of CD8+ T cells in alopecia areata. Broader study findings: Elevated clonality characterized lesional scalp relative to normal scalp, particularly in alopecia totalis/universalis.

RNA extraction and reverse transcription yielded cDNA as sequencing template. Assay: immunoSEQ multiplex PCR; the TCRdb copy retains only in-frame clones and omits some. The sample lists 120,000 or so clones; about 46% were seen once. As to this clone: Its antigen is as yet unknown.

This CDR3 has 14 amino acids. Germline-derived CDR1 and CDR2 are MNHNY and SVGAGI (reference sequence). Trimming took 8 bases from V and 3 from J, leaving 14 bases between them. The sequence derives from a human donor with alopecia areata. V gene TRBV6-6 combines with J gene TRBJ2-4; D uncertain. Input material: NKG2D-low CD8+ T cells sorted from blood. In DNA form, the CDR3 reads TGTGCCAGCGTCCCCCGTTCGGACAAAAACATTCAGTACTTC. Protein: CASVPRSDKNIQYF.